Following are 21 T cell receptor beta chains from one sample sequenced in a study of blood T cell repertoires in COVID-19. This table comes from immunoSEQ multiplex PCR, and its TCRdb copy is limited to in-frame clones, with some not included. The data contain around 270,000 clones, 75% to 95% of them seen just once; the ten biggest clones take up 2.6%. Input material: peripheral blood. The receptors stem from a young adult with COVID-19, enrolled during active disease.

The chain combines TRBV9 with TRBJ1-2; 7 bases agree with TRBD1. Looked up from germline, CDR1 is SGDLS and CDR2 is YYNGEE. This CDR3 comprises 15 residues. V lost 2 bases and J lost 4; bases outside the gene matches: 8. CDR3 in DNA: TGTGCCAGCAGCGTGGGACAGCAAAGGACCTATGGCTACACCTTC. Amino acid sequence: CASSVGQQRTYGYTF.

V is TRBV15 and J is TRBJ2-7; D might be TRBD2 (5 bases). Germline CDR1 and CDR2: LNHNV and YYDKDF (reference sequence). CDR3 size: 16 residues. V lost 0 bases and J lost 2, with 14 bases in between. The CDR3 bases are TGTGCCACCAGCAGAGAGGAGGATAGCGTTCCCTACGAGCAGTACTTC. Translating it yields CATSREEDSVPYEQYF.

The V and J genes are TRBV2 and TRBJ1-6; TRBD1 might be the D (5 bases). Germline V gene lookup returns CDR1 SNHLY and CDR2 FYNNEI. CDR3 length: 14 amino acids. Trimming shortened V by 10 bases and J by 7 bases, and 17 bases separated the two germline ends. CDR3 in amino acids: CAIVPRAVNSPLHF. The CDR3 bases are TGTGCCATAGTGCCCAGGGCCGTGAATTCACCCCTCCACTTT.

A word on this clone: A read error may account for a junction end that differs from germline. The chain joins TRBV19 to TRBJ2-4, with D unresolved. CDR3 length equals 14 residues. The germline CDR1 and CDR2 sequences are LNHDA and SQIVND (reference sequence). The CDR3 sequence: CASSIEAAENIQYF. The CDR3 nucleotides read TGTGCCAGTAGTATTGAGGCAGCCGAAAACATTCAGTACTTC.

This clone showed up just once. The CDR3 DNA reads as TGTGCCACCAGTGAACGAGGACTAGCGGGGGGTTACAATGAGCAGTTCTTC. This codes for CATSERGLAGGYNEQFF. This chain links TRBV24-1 with TRBJ2-1; 14 nucleotides line up with TRBD2. Germline V gene data show CDR1 as KGHDR and CDR2 as SFDVKD. J gave up 4 bases and V 4 bases, and 5 bases lay outside the gene matches. The CDR3 contains 17 residues.

This chain uses TRBV9 with TRBJ2-1, with D possibly TRBD1 on 6 matching bases. Per germline, CDR1 SGDLS and CDR2 YYNGEE. The V gene lost 0 bases and the J gene lost 6 bases, with 10 bases spanning the gap. The CDR3 runs 14 residues. In DNA, the CDR3 is TGTGCCAGCAGCGTAGTACAGGGTGGCAATGAGCAGTTCTTC. This sequence encodes CASSVVQGGNEQFF. The full variable domain, in which reference TRBV9 and TRBJ2-1 provide the parts outside the CDR3, is DSGVTQTPKHLITATGQRVTLRCSPRSGDLSVYWYQQSLDQGLQFLIQYYNGEERAKGNILERFSAQQFPDLHSELNLSSLELGDSALYFCASSVVQGGNEQFFGPGTRLTVL.

The chain is built from TRBV7-2 and TRBJ2-5, with 9 bases that match TRBD2. Germline V gene sequence: CDR1 SGHTA, CDR2 FQGNSA. This CDR3 contains 15 residues. The J segment lost 5 bases and the V segment lost 1 base, leaving 5 bases of the junction unmatched. The CDR3 DNA reads as TGTGCCAGCAGCTTAGGTAGCGGGAGACAGGAGACCCAGTACTTC. This encodes CASSLGSGRQETQYF.

The V call is TRBV7-6, the J call TRBJ2-2, with 10 bases that match TRBD1. V gave up 2 bases and J gave up 7 bases; unmatched junction bases: 7. From germline, CDR1 is SGHVS and CDR2 FNYEAQ. The CDR3 is 16 residues long. CDR3 region: CASSLRDRGLDGELFF. The CDR3 DNA follows: TGTGCCAGCAGCTTAAGAGACAGGGGGCTCGACGGGGAGCTGTTTTTT.

This chain connects TRBV9 to TRBJ2-7; D is possibly TRBD1 (6 bases). Trimming cost V 2 bases and J 6 bases, with 18 bases left between them. From germline, CDR1 is SGDLS and CDR2 YYNGEE. The CDR3 runs 15 residues. Here the CDR3 reads CASSVSGDTTSEQYF. The CDR3 DNA follows: TGTGCCAGCAGCGTCTCAGGGGATACTACTAGCGAGCAGTACTTC. Filled out from reference TRBV9 and TRBJ2-7, the complete variable domain reads DSGVTQTPKHLITATGQRVTLRCSPRSGDLSVYWYQQSLDQGLQFLIQYYNGEERAKGNILERFSAQQFPDLHSELNLSSLELGDSALYFCASSVSGDTTSEQYFGPGTRLTVT.

V and J are TRBV13 and TRBJ2-7; 10 positions match TRBD1. The V and J ends lost 3 bases and 7 bases, in that order; junction bases with no gene match: 6. This CDR3 comprises 14 residues. Germline CDR1 is PRHDT and CDR2 is FYEKMQ (reference sequence). The CDR3 reads CASSLGQGLREQYF. In DNA form, the CDR3 reads TGTGCCAGCAGCTTGGGACAGGGGCTGAGGGAGCAGTACTTC. Based on the CDR3 plus reference TRBV13 and TRBJ2-7, the full variable domain is AAGVIQSPRHLIKEKRETATLKCYPIPRHDTVYWYQQGPGQDPQFLISFYEKMQSDKGSIPDRFSAQQFSDYHSELNMSSLELGDSALYFCASSLGQGLREQYFGPGTRLTVT.

V usage is TRBV10-1 and J usage is TRBJ1-4, with 8 bases aligning to TRBD1. Germline-derived CDR1 and CDR2 are WNHNN and SYGVQD (reference sequence). The CDR3 has 15 residues. V was pared by 6 bases and J by 8 bases, with 11 bases of the junction left unmatched. Here the CDR3 reads CASSHPGQGKEKLFF. In DNA form, the CDR3 reads TGCGCCAGCAGCCACCCCGGACAGGGTAAGGAAAAACTGTTTTTT.

The chain couples TRBV24-1 to TRBJ2-5; 10 bases agree with TRBD2. The junction had 8 bases not matched to a gene; V was cut back by 0 bases and J by 5 bases. Germline CDR1 reads KGHDR; CDR2 reads SFDVKD. The CDR3 consists of 17 residues. For the CDR3, the DNA is TGTGCCACCAGTGATTTGGGGTTAGCGGGAGGCGGGGAGACCCAGTACTTC. Translating it yields CATSDLGLAGGGETQYF.

V and J are TRBV15 and TRBJ2-2; TRBD2 matches at 12 bases. The germline gives CDR1 LNHNV, CDR2 YYDKDF (reference sequence). The junction had 3 bases not matched to a gene; V was cut back by 11 bases and J by 5 bases. This CDR3 contains 13 residues. The CDR3 here is CAAGLAGTGELFF. The CDR3 bases are TGTGCCGCCGGACTAGCGGGAACCGGGGAGCTGTTTTTT. The whole variable domain, filled in from reference TRBV15 and TRBJ2-2, reads DAMVIQNPRYQVTQFGKPVTLSCSQTLNHNVMYWYQQKSSQAPKLLFHYYDKDFNNEADTPDNFQSRRPNTSFCFLDIRSPGLGDTAMYLCAAGLAGTGELFFGEGSRLTVL.

The gene calls are TRBV19 and TRBJ1-2; 9 bases are a match to TRBD1. CDR3 size: 13 residues. Germline V gene sequence: CDR1 LNHDA, CDR2 SQIVND (reference sequence). The ends lost 9 bases at V and 3 bases at J; junction bases unmatched: 5. This CDR3 is CASAGTGHYGYTF. Here the CDR3 DNA reads TGTGCCAGCGCCGGGACAGGGCACTATGGCTACACCTTC.

This CDR3 is CASSAGTSLSHEQYF. Here the CDR3 DNA reads TGTGCCAGCAGCGCCGGGACTAGCTTGTCCCACGAGCAGTACTTC. The chain uses TRBV5-4 and TRBJ2-7; 9 bases map to TRBD2. V dropped 4 bases and J dropped 5; count of bases not matched to a gene: 10. From germline, CDR1 is SGHNT and CDR2 YYREEE (reference sequence). The CDR3 runs 15 residues.

The CDR3 loop reads CAIGARDRGYEQYF. The CDR3, as DNA: TGTGCCATCGGTGCTCGGGACAGGGGTTACGAGCAGTACTTC. The rearrangement uses TRBV10-3 and TRBJ2-7; TRBD1 agrees at 10 bases. With V trimmed by 8 bases and J by 4 bases, 8 bases remained unmatched. CDR3 size: 14 residues. The germline gives CDR1 ENHRY, CDR2 SYGVKD.

The chain uses TRBV6-1 and TRBJ2-7; 7 bases align to TRBD2. The CDR3 is 16 amino acids. Per germline, CDR1 MNHNS and CDR2 SASEGT. Trimming removed 2 bases from V and 0 bases from J; junction bases left unmatched: 7. The DNA for the CDR3 is TGTGCCAGCAGTGAACCGCGGGGGTTCCTCTCCTACGAGCAGTACTTC. This sequence encodes CASSEPRGFLSYEQYF.

The chain carries TRBV3-1 (or the pseudogene TRBV3-2) and TRBJ2-1, with TRBD2 identical over 15 bases. The CDR3 has 20 residues. With 5 bases clipped from V and 7 bases from J, the junction kept 18 bases outside the gene matches. The germline V gene encodes CDR1 LGHDT and CDR2 YNNKEL (reference sequence). In DNA form, the CDR3 reads TGTGCCAGCAGCTTCTCTCCGGGACTAGCGGGAGGAACCTTTTCAAATGAGCAGTTCTTC. It specifies CASSFSPGLAGGTFSNEQFF.

V usage is TRBV15 and J usage is TRBJ2-3; D is ambiguous. V was pared by 0 bases and J by 0 bases, with 7 bases between. The CDR3 is 15 residues long. Per the germline V gene, CDR1 is LNHNV and CDR2 is YYDKDF (reference sequence). CDR3 sequence: CATSRESSSTDTQYF. The CDR3 DNA reads as TGTGCCACCAGCAGAGAATCCTCTAGCACAGATACGCAGTATTTT.

This clone was seen a single time. This chain uses TRBV28 with TRBJ2-7; D gene ambiguous. Per the germline V gene, CDR1 is MDHEN and CDR2 is SYDVKM. The length of the CDR3 is 11 residues. V was clipped by 5 bases and J by 3 bases, with 5 bases between them. The CDR3 sequence: CASSPLYEQYF. The CDR3 DNA reads TGTGCCAGCAGTCCCCTCTACGAGCAGTACTTC. Complete variable domain (other parts from reference TRBV28 and TRBJ2-7): DVKVTQSSRYLVKRTGEKVFLECVQDMDHENMFWYRQDPGLGLRLIYFSYDVKMKEKGDIPEGYSVSREKKERFSLILESASTNQTSMYLCASSPLYEQYFGPGTRLTVT.

This clone was counted once. The chain employs TRBV6-2 or TRBV6-3 and TRBJ2-5, with D maybe TRBD2 (6 bases). Germline lookup yields CDR1 MNHEY and CDR2 SVGEGT. The CDR3 is 14 residues long. The V and J ends lost 2 bases and 2 bases respectively, with 9 bases between them. The CDR3 is CASSYAGLQETQYF. The CDR3 DNA sequence: TGTGCCAGCAGTTACGCGGGATTACAAGAGACCCAGTACTTC.